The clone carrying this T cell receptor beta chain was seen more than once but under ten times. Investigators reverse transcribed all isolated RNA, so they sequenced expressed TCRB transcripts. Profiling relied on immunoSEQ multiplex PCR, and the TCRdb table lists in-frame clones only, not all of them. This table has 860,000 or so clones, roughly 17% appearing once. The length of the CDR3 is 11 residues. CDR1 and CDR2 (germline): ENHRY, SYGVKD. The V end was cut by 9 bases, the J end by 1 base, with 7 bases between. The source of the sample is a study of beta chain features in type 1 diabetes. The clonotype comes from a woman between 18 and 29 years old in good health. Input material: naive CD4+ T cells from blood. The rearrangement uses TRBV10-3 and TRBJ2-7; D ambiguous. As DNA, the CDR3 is TGTGCCATTCAAGGGTCCTACGAGCAGTACTTC. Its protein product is CAIQGSYEQYF.